These 7 T cell receptor beta chains originate from one sample sequenced in a study of cytomegalovirus exposure and HLA in healthy donors. The PCR was carried out with 60 Vbeta primers and 13 Jbeta primers. Assay used: immunoSEQ multiplex PCR; TCRdb lists only in-frame clones, some missing. Among more than 150,000 clones listed, approximately 88% were seen once. The sequenced sample consisted of PBMCs. All receptors come from a boy aged 2 to 10 in good health and CMV-seronegative.

The chain recombines TRBV6-5 with TRBJ2-7; the D is unclear. The V gene lost 9 bases and the J gene lost 4 bases, with 13 bases spanning the gap. In germline, CDR1 is MNHEY, CDR2 SVGAGI. The CDR3 is 12 amino acids. The DNA for the CDR3 is TGTGCCAGTGCGAGAACCGTATACGAGCAGTACTTC. Its translation is CASARTVYEQYF.

The V call is TRBV4-1, the J call TRBJ2-2; D not resolved. Per germline, CDR1 MGHRA and CDR2 YSYEKL. V lost 3 bases and J 5 bases, leaving 13 bases between the germline ends. The CDR3 covers 15 residues. The CDR3: CASSQTLGATGELFF. The CDR3 nucleotides are TGCGCCAGCAGCCAGACCCTAGGAGCTACCGGGGAGCTGTTTTTT.

This clone has a handful of counts. The chain couples TRBV5-4 to TRBJ2-5, with a tentative D call TRBD2 (6 bases). The CDR3 runs to 14 residues. Trimming cost V 4 bases and J 0 bases, with 10 bases left between them. Germline CDR1 reads SGHNT; CDR2 reads YYREEE (reference sequence). The CDR3 nucleotides read TGTGCCAGCAGCCGCCGGGACTACCAAGAGACCCAGTACTTC. As protein: CASSRRDYQETQYF.

The chain employs TRBV14 and TRBJ2-1; D is unresolved. Germline V lookup: CDR1 SGHDN, CDR2 FVKESK. This CDR3 spans 15 amino acids. V lost 1 base and J 6 bases, leaving 13 bases between the germline ends. CDR3 amino acids: CASSQGTRISNEQFF. The CDR3 bases are TGTGCCAGCAGCCAAGGAACTCGTATCTCCAATGAGCAGTTCTTC.

The V call is TRBV10-3, the J call TRBJ2-7, with TRBD2 matching 11 bases. CDR3 size: 15 residues. After removal of 5 bases from V and 4 bases from J, the junction contained 7 bases not matched to a gene. Germline V CDR1 and CDR2: ENHRY, SYGVKD. Here the CDR3 reads CAISTGTSGVYEQYF. CDR3 sequence (DNA): TGTGCCATCAGTACCGGGACTAGCGGTGTATACGAGCAGTACTTC.

The gene calls are TRBV5-4 and TRBJ1-1; D may be TRBD1 (6 bases). V dropped 3 bases and J dropped 4 bases, with 13 bases sitting between them. CDR1 and CDR2 (germline): SGHNT, YYREEE (reference sequence). The CDR3 length is 14 residues. The CDR3 sequence is CASSWSGVTTEAFF. Here the CDR3 DNA reads TGTGCCAGCAGCTGGTCAGGGGTTACCACTGAAGCTTTCTTT.

CDR3 sequence: CASSLKLGETQYF. The CDR3 DNA reads TGTGCCAGCAGCTTGAAGCTCGGAGAGACCCAGTACTTC. The V gene is TRBV5-4, the J gene TRBJ2-5; no reliable D call. Germline V CDR1 and CDR2: SGHNT, YYREEE (reference sequence). The length of the CDR3 is 13 residues. V was pared by 1 base and J by 4 bases, with 8 bases between.